Below, 29 T cell receptor beta chains from the same sample are listed, as sequenced in a study of neoadjuvant nivolumab and ipilimumab in lung cancer. Sequenced by immunoSEQ multiplex PCR; TCRdb stores in-frame clones only, minus some. This sample has fewer than 40,000 clones; just over 90% occur once, and the top ten carry approximately 4.6%. Sequences were derived from peripheral blood, sampled after neoadjuvant nivolumab, alone or with ipilimumab, at or shortly before surgery. The receptors come from an adult with non-small cell lung cancer.

The V gene is TRBV6-6, the J gene TRBJ1-1; D not resolved. CDR3 length equals 12 residues. CDR1 and CDR2 (germline): MNHNY, SVGAGI (reference sequence). The ends were cut back, 10 bases at V and 1 base at J, with 10 bases in the middle. The CDR3 sequence is CAIRTPNTEAFF. The CDR3 DNA reads TGTGCCATCCGGACCCCGAACACTGAAGCTTTCTTT.

V is TRBV7-9 and J is TRBJ1-5; D call uncertain. The CDR3 covers 13 residues. The V end was cut by 2 bases, the J end by 7 bases, with 9 bases between. Looked up from germline, CDR1 is SEHNR and CDR2 is FQNEAQ (reference sequence). The CDR3 nucleotides read TGTGCCAGCAGCTTAACGGAGGGACAGCCCCAGCATTTT. Its protein is CASSLTEGQPQHF.

The chain combines TRBV6-6 with TRBJ1-2; D gene unclear. The CDR3 totals 15 residues. In germline, CDR1 is MNHNY, CDR2 SVGAGI (reference sequence). V was pared by 2 bases and J by 4 bases, with 14 bases between. As DNA, the CDR3 is TGTGCCAGCAGTTACGGACCGACCGGTGGCTATGGCTACACCTTC. Residues: CASSYGPTGGYGYTF.

Only one count was recorded for this clone. This chain links TRBV15 with TRBJ1-5; 7 bases are a match to TRBD1. There are 17 residues in the CDR3. CDR1 LNHNV and CDR2 YYDKDF come from the germline V gene (reference sequence). Trimming at V came to 3 bases and at J to 2 bases, leaving 10 bases not matched to a gene. The CDR3 DNA is TGTGCCACCAGCAGGCCCGGGGAGGGGGCAGGCAATCAGCCCCAGCATTTT. Its translation: CATSRPGEGAGNQPQHF.

This sequence joins TRBV2 and TRBJ1-1, with D tentatively TRBD1 (5 bases). V dropped 3 bases and J dropped 5 bases, with 13 bases sitting between them. This CDR3 spans 14 amino acids. Germline V lookup: CDR1 SNHLY, CDR2 FYNNEI. The CDR3 protein is CASSDLGLETEAFF. In DNA, the CDR3 is TGTGCCAGCAGTGACCTGGGGCTGGAGACTGAAGCTTTCTTT.

The chain carries TRBV11-3 and TRBJ1-6; D unclear. The CDR3 has 12 amino acids. The V end lost 4 bases, the J end lost 7 bases, and 5 bases lay between the germline ends. The germline V gene has CDR1 SGHNT and CDR2 YENEEA. The CDR3 is CASSSRNSPLHF. The CDR3 nucleotides are TGTGCCAGCAGCTCTCGAAATTCACCCCTCCACTTT. Full variable domain (missing parts from reference TRBV11-3 and TRBJ1-6): EAGVVQSPRYKIIEKKQPVAFWCNPISGHNTLYWYLQNLGQGPELLIRYENEEAVDDSQLPKDRFSAERLKGVDSTLKIQPAELGDSAVYLCASSSRNSPLHFGNGTRLTVT.

The J gene is TRBJ1-2, the V gene TRBV5-1; no reliable D call. The germline CDR1 and CDR2 sequences are SGHRS and YFSETQ. Trimming pared 0 bases from V and 6 bases from J, leaving 9 bases between. There are 13 residues in the CDR3. The CDR3 DNA is TGCGCCAGCAGCTTGGTTCCAGGTGATGGCTACACCTTC. This gives the protein CASSLVPGDGYTF.

The V and J genes are TRBV4-1 and TRBJ1-2; TRBD1 might be the D (6 bases). V was clipped by 2 bases and J by 2 bases, with 12 bases between them. The germline V gene has CDR1 MGHRA and CDR2 YSYEKL. The CDR3 loop spans 15 amino acids. The CDR3 DNA reads as TGCGCCAGCAGCCAATTACAGGGTTTCAACTATGGCTACACCTTC. Amino acids: CASSQLQGFNYGYTF.

The chain employs TRBV6-1 and TRBJ2-1; no definite D call. This CDR3 contains 13 residues. The V gene lost 4 bases and the J gene lost 6 bases, with 10 bases spanning the gap. Germline-derived CDR1 and CDR2 are MNHNS and SASEGT. The chain's CDR3 is CASSGGFTNEQFF. The CDR3 nucleotides are TGTGCCAGCAGTGGCGGATTCACCAATGAGCAGTTCTTC.

This clone was detected once. Written as DNA, the CDR3 is TGTGCCAGCAGGACGGGGCCGGATACCGGGGAGCTGTTTTTT. This gives the protein CASRTGPDTGELFF. The V and J genes are TRBV11-2 and TRBJ2-2; the D call may be TRBD1 or TRBD2 (5 bases each). The CDR3 length is 14 residues. With 6 bases removed from V and 5 bases from J, the gap between germline ends came to 13 bases. Germline V gene lookup returns CDR1 SGHAT and CDR2 FQNNGV.

The chain combines TRBV7-9 with TRBJ2-7; 7 bases are shared with TRBD1. Per germline, CDR1 SEHNR and CDR2 FQNEAQ (reference sequence). Trimming cost V 3 bases and J 7 bases; bases outside gene matches: 18. The CDR3 runs 17 residues. CDR3 bases: TGTGCCAGCAGCTTGGAAGTTACAGGGGTTCCTTTGGTGGAGCAGTACTTC. Its protein is CASSLEVTGVPLVEQYF.

The chain couples TRBV4-2 to TRBJ1-6; D call uncertain. V was shortened by 0 bases and J by 8 bases, with 5 bases between the two germline ends. CDR1 and CDR2 from the germline V gene are LGHNA and YNFKEQ. The CDR3 has 13 residues. The CDR3 region is CASSQERDSPLHF. CDR3 in DNA: TGTGCCAGCAGCCAAGAAAGGGATTCACCCCTCCACTTT.

V is TRBV5-6 and J is TRBJ2-7; D ambiguous. Germline CDR1 SGHDT, CDR2 YYEEEE. Trimming cost V 2 bases and J 1 base, with 4 bases left between them. This CDR3 has 12 residues. The CDR3 loop reads CASSFVSYEQYF. CDR3 in DNA: TGTGCCAGCAGCTTCGTTTCCTACGAGCAGTACTTC.

The rearrangement links TRBV29-1 to TRBJ2-3; 9 nucleotides agree with TRBD1. Germline CDR1 reads SQVTM; CDR2 reads ANQGSEA. V was clipped by 7 bases and J by 4 bases; unmatched bases: 6. The CDR3 runs to 13 residues. In DNA, the CDR3 is TGCAGCGGGGGACAGGGTCCGGCAGATACGCAGTATTTT. Protein sequence: CSGGQGPADTQYF.

V and J are TRBV19 and TRBJ1-6; unclear D gene. Germline V gives CDR1 LNHDA, CDR2 SQIVND (reference sequence). The CDR3 spans 15 residues. V lost 10 bases and J 0 bases, leaving 13 bases between the germline ends. The chain's CDR3 is CATRVGSSYNSPLHF. CDR3 DNA sequence: TGTGCCACTAGGGTGGGAAGCTCCTATAATTCACCCCTCCACTTT.

V and J are TRBV7-2 and TRBJ1-4; D is uncertain. With 3 bases removed from V and 8 bases from J, the gap between germline ends came to 16 bases. CDR1 and CDR2 from the germline V gene are SGHTA and FQGNSA. The CDR3 consists of 15 residues. CDR3 amino acids: CASSFLISSGEKLFF. The CDR3, as DNA: TGTGCCAGCAGCTTCTTAATTTCCTCCGGCGAAAAACTGTTTTTT.

The V call is TRBV6-1, the J call TRBJ1-1; tentative D call: TRBD1 (6 bases). Looked up from germline, CDR1 is MNHNS and CDR2 is SASEGT. CDR3 size: 14 residues. V lost 5 bases and J lost 5, with 15 bases in between. In nucleotides, the CDR3 is TGTGCCAGCAGTCCCGGGACAAGGGTTACTGAAGCTTTCTTT. Amino acid sequence: CASSPGTRVTEAFF.

J is TRBJ1-2 and V is TRBV2; 8 bases line up with TRBD1. With 5 bases clipped from V and 8 bases from J, the junction kept 4 bases outside the gene matches. The germline gives CDR1 SNHLY, CDR2 FYNNEI. The CDR3 extends over 12 amino acids. Here the CDR3 reads CASSRTGIGYTF. The DNA of the CDR3 is TGTGCCAGCAGTCGGACAGGGATCGGCTACACCTTC.

The chain links TRBV2 to TRBJ1-5, with D possibly TRBD1 on 5 matching bases. Deletions cut 6 bases from V and 2 bases from J, with 8 bases between. The V gene's germline CDR1 is SNHLY and CDR2 FYNNEI. This CDR3 is 13 amino acids long. Here the CDR3 DNA reads TGTGCCAGCAGCCAGGGCGGCAATCAGCCCCAGCATTTT. The encoded protein is CASSQGGNQPQHF.

The CDR3 reads CASSVGAGGHGDTQYF. As DNA, the CDR3 is TGTGCCAGCAGCGTAGGAGCGGGGGGGCACGGTGATACGCAGTATTTT. V gene TRBV9 combines with J gene TRBJ2-3, with 10 bases lining up with TRBD2. The J segment lost 6 bases and the V segment lost 0 bases, leaving 7 bases of the junction unmatched. Germline lookup yields CDR1 SGDLS and CDR2 YYNGEE. The CDR3 is 16 residues long.

The rearrangement joins TRBV6-5 to TRBJ1-4; D might be TRBD1 (6 bases). Germline V gene sequence: CDR1 MNHEY, CDR2 SVGAGI. The CDR3 has 13 amino acids. Trimming stripped 6 bases from V and 7 bases from J, with 12 bases between. For the CDR3, the DNA is TGTGCCAGCAGAAGGGACACAACTGAAAAACTGTTTTTT. As protein: CASRRDTTEKLFF.

The chain is built from TRBV5-1 and TRBJ1-1; D gene uncertain. This CDR3 has 12 residues. CDR1 and CDR2 (germline): SGHRS, YFSETQ. V lost 0 bases and J 8 bases, leaving 8 bases between the germline ends. CDR3 nucleotides: TGCGCCAGCAGCTTGGAAGGCCTGGAAGCTTTCTTT. Its translation is CASSLEGLEAFF.

This sequence joins TRBV6-4 and TRBJ2-3; TRBD2 matches 7 bases. With 3 bases clipped from V and 0 bases from J, the junction kept 0 bases outside the gene matches. Germline V gives CDR1 MRHNA, CDR2 SNTAGT. The CDR3 has 14 amino acids. Here the CDR3 reads CASSERGSTDTQYF. CDR3 DNA sequence: TGTGCCAGCAGTGAGCGGGGGAGCACAGATACGCAGTATTTT.

The V gene is TRBV5-1, the J gene TRBJ2-7; 7 positions agree with TRBD2. Germline values: CDR1 SGHRS, CDR2 YFSETQ. This CDR3 has 17 residues. The V segment lost 4 bases and the J segment 4 bases; nucleotides outside the gene matches: 17. The CDR3 region has the DNA TGCGCCAGCAGCCCGACCTCTGGGGAGGGGCGCCGGTACGAGCAGTACTTC. Its translation is CASSPTSGEGRRYEQYF.

V usage is TRBV10-3 and J usage is TRBJ2-7; weak D call: TRBD1 (5 bases). V was shortened by 3 bases and J by 4 bases, with 10 bases between the two germline ends. Germline V gene sequence: CDR1 ENHRY, CDR2 SYGVKD. There are 13 residues in the CDR3. The CDR3 protein is CAISDGQGYEQYF. Here the CDR3 DNA reads TGTGCCATCAGTGACGGGCAGGGATACGAGCAGTACTTC.

This rearrangement joins TRBV28 to TRBJ2-7; the D gene is possibly TRBD1 (5 bases). Germline lookup yields CDR1 MDHEN and CDR2 SYDVKM. Deletions cut 3 bases from V and 5 bases from J, with 14 bases between. CDR3 length: 14 amino acids. CDR3 DNA sequence: TGTGCCAGCAGTTTGGGCCAGGGATACCACGAGCAGTACTTC. It is translated as CASSLGQGYHEQYF.

This chain connects TRBV5-1 to TRBJ2-1, with TRBD1 identical over 7 bases. V was pared by 4 bases and J by 9 bases, with 7 bases of the junction left unmatched. Germline V gene sequence: CDR1 SGHRS, CDR2 YFSETQ. The CDR3 loop spans 13 amino acids. CDR3 bases: TGCGCCAGCAGCCAAACAGGGGATGGTGAGCAGTTCTTC. Its translation is CASSQTGDGEQFF. Looking up the rest from reference TRBV5-1 and TRBJ2-1 gives the full variable domain: KAGVTQTPRYLIKTRGQQVTLSCSPISGHRSVSWYQQTPGQGLQFLFEYFSETQRNKGNFPGRFSGRQFSNSRSEMNVSTLELGDSALYLCASSQTGDGEQFFGPGTRLTVL.

This clone is a singleton in its sample. The J gene is TRBJ1-1, the V gene TRBV27; D is possibly TRBD1 (5 bases). The CDR3 spans 18 residues. Per the germline V gene, CDR1 is MNHEY and CDR2 is SMNVEV (reference sequence). The V end lost 6 bases, the J end lost 0 bases, and 23 bases lay between the germline ends. CDR3 sequence: CASRPNRWGIGMNTEAFF. CDR3 DNA: TGTGCCAGCAGACCAAATCGCTGGGGGATTGGAATGAACACTGAAGCTTTCTTT.

V gene TRBV7-2 combines with J gene TRBJ2-3; 10 nucleotides line up with TRBD2. Trimming removed 2 bases from V and 8 bases from J; junction bases left unmatched: 7. Germline loops: CDR1 SGHTA, CDR2 FQGNSA. The CDR3 totals 15 residues. The CDR3 region is CASSLTSGVRVTQYF. The CDR3 coding sequence is TGTGCCAGCAGCTTAACTAGCGGGGTGAGGGTTACGCAGTATTTT.